This TCR beta chain is from a study of beta chain features in type 1 diabetes (dated by TCRdb to 2016 to 2019). For the wider study: Mean age, gender distribution, total cell number and subset yield were not different between patients and healthy donors. A total of 85 million to 140 million sorted cells were examined across all samples, and a strong correlation was observed between cell number per subset and RNA yield. In the study, recently diagnosed type 1 diabetes patients and matched healthy donors were compared on the TCRB repertoires of their sorted circulating CD4+ T cell subsets. Whereas all 30 or so donors provided naive and central memory subsets, regulatory and stem cell-like memory subsets were isolated from just 8 patients and about 8 healthy donors. What the study reported, not specific to this receptor: Because the HLA sub-analyses included only small numbers of individuals, any influence of HLA type on TCRB rearrangement was left unresolved. Because cDNA was sequenced instead of genomic DNA, highly expressing activated cells could be over-represented, though the groups showed no difference in activation or CD3 levels. In all four CD4+ subsets, TCRB CDR3 length was moderately but significantly shorter in type 1 diabetes patients. Shorter templates might be favored by PCR, yet because patient and control samples were amplified and corrected together, any such skew would affect both groups equally. Naive, central memory and regulatory TCRB repertoires appeared more similar among patients than among healthy donors. Fewer insertions and more nucleotide deletions at VDJ recombination sites were observed in patients with type 1 diabetes, implying thymic rearrangement abnormalities.

Each donor gave one peripheral blood draw, averaging roughly 0.11 L, which was collected into heparinised tubes. Naive, central memory, regulatory and stem cell-like memory CD4+ T cells were sorted on a BD FACSAria II using a panel including CD45RO, CCR7, CD25, CD127, CD95 and CD27. Every sorted population had a purity above 98%. PBMCs were separated immediately by Lymphoprep density gradient centrifugation and were stained directly, without being cultured. Samples were stained and sorted in pairs, with one healthy donor and one patient per experiment, so that batch effects were minimized. This clone was counted only a few times. This clone's antigen is unknown. Since a far larger clone is one base different, this is likely a read error. The entire amount of isolated RNA was reverse transcribed using the High Capacity cDNA Reverse Transcription Kit, so the sequenced TCRB transcripts were expressed ones. Deep immunoSEQ sequencing was performed on naive, central memory and regulatory T cell samples, with an average of about 4 million total reads per sample. Sorted cells were lysed in RLT buffer, and RNA was extracted using DNase-treated RNeasy Micro or Mini kits according to cell number. Each cell subset was processed on its own to prevent cross-contamination, while patient and healthy donor samples were processed together. Using the immunoSEQ multiplex PCR, TCRB sequences were amplified from cDNA into 87-bp fragments spanning the CDR3 region. The amplicons were sequenced using the Illumina HiSeq platform. On the study's bioinformatics: Synthetic template baselines were used to correct PCR bias computationally, reads within Hamming distance 2 were collapsed together, and singletons that could not be merged were discarded. Reads were aligned against IMGT so that V, D and J genes, CDR3 length and insertions or deletions at six rearrangement sites could be assigned. Within each subset, clonotype counts were normalized to sorted cell number, and only after that were true diversity and Gini coefficients computed with the tcR R package. The overlap coefficient, calculated on TCRB nucleotide sequences, was used to quantify repertoire sharing. TCRdb carries this immuneACCESS record with in-frame sequences only. Its versions omit some clonotypes, under half of them owing to an unresolved V gene in the studies checked, with the rest unexplained. The V and J calls and the clone size are those of that table, but D and trimming were determined from the DNA. Within this sample are 100,000 to 150,000 clones, with roughly a sixth of them counted one time only. The ten largest clones add up to around 2.5% of the sample.

CDR1 and CDR2, per the germline V gene (reference sequence), are GTSNPN and SVGIG. The CDR3 numbers 12 residues from cysteine through phenylalanine. Only the CDR3 portion is preserved as DNA: 36 bases, with reading frame beginning at the first base. V lost 3 bases and J lost 11 bases; the stretch between them is 16 bases long. This receptor was obtained from a man aged 18-30 years with type 1 diabetes. Material for sequencing was central memory CD4+ T cells from blood. The receptor chain draws on TRBV30 and TRBJ2-5, with TRBD2 tentatively as D gene (5 bases match). In nucleotides, the sequence is TGTGCCTGGAGGGTCACGAACGGGGAGCAGTACTTC. Its coded protein is CAWRVTNGEQYF.